What follows are 19 T cell receptor beta chains derived from one specimen sequenced in a study of shared clonotypes between healthy human individuals. The protocol was immunoSEQ multiplex PCR, while the TCRdb copy is restricted to in-frame clones and leaves out a portion. The profile covers more than 1 million clones, with around 78% appearing a single time and more than 0.5% taken by the ten largest. The sequencing input was memory CD4+ T cells from PBMCs. Subset meaning: CD45RA-negative fraction. The receptor source for this set is a man aged 18 to 35 in good health. Some clones in this sample may be carry-over from other donors' samples.

This chain joins TRBV7-9 and TRBJ2-3; 7 bases agree with TRBD2. The CDR3 contains 16 residues. V dropped 9 bases and J dropped 2; count of bases not matched to a gene: 14. Germline V gene data show CDR1 as SEHNR and CDR2 as FQNEAQ (reference sequence). For the CDR3, the DNA is TGTGCCAGTAGACTCTCCGGGACTATACCCACAGATACGCAGTATTTT. Its protein is CASRLSGTIPTDTQYF.

A word on this clone: This specimen includes other DNA sequences encoding the same CDR3. V and J are TRBV28 and TRBJ1-1; D gene unclear. In germline, CDR1 is MDHEN, CDR2 SYDVKM. The V end lost 5 bases, the J end lost 4 bases, and 8 bases lay between the germline ends. The CDR3 sequence is 12 residues long. The chain's CDR3 is CASSPPGTEAFF. DNA of the CDR3: TGTGCCAGCAGTCCCCCAGGCACTGAAGCTTTCTTT.

This clone was observed a single time. The chain is built from TRBV28 and TRBJ2-2, with D possibly being TRBD1 (5 bases). The CDR3 runs 16 residues. Between the trimmed V and J ends, which lost 6 bases and 6 bases, there was a span of 20 bases. Germline CDR1 MDHEN, CDR2 SYDVKM. CDR3 residues: CASSPLGQESSGELFF. As DNA, the CDR3 is TGTGCCAGCAGCCCATTGGGGCAGGAAAGTTCCGGGGAGCTGTTTTTT. Variable domain in full (rest from reference TRBV28 and TRBJ2-2): DVKVTQSSRYLVKRTGEKVFLECVQDMDHENMFWYRQDPGLGLRLIYFSYDVKMKEKGDIPEGYSVSREKKERFSLILESASTNQTSMYLCASSPLGQESSGELFFGEGSRLTVL.

The chain joins TRBV5-1 to TRBJ2-3; D gene uncertain. CDR1 is SGHRS and CDR2 is YFSETQ in the germline V gene. This CDR3 contains 15 residues. V lost 0 bases and J lost 2, with 10 bases in between. DNA of the CDR3: TGCGCCAGCAGCTTGGAAAGGTCCCCCACAGATACGCAGTATTTT. Its translation: CASSLERSPTDTQYF.

On this clone itself: The same CDR3 arises from other DNA sequences in this sample as well. The rearrangement links TRBV5-1 to TRBJ2-2; 8 bases are a match to TRBD2. The V segment lost 2 bases and the J segment 4 bases; nucleotides outside the gene matches: 4. From germline, CDR1 is SGHRS and CDR2 YFSETQ. This CDR3 has 15 amino acids. The CDR3 spells CASSLVAGSTGELFF. The CDR3 DNA follows: TGCGCCAGCAGCTTAGTAGCGGGAAGCACCGGGGAGCTGTTTTTT. Full variable domain (remainder filled in from reference TRBV5-1 and TRBJ2-2): KAGVTQTPRYLIKTRGQQVTLSCSPISGHRSVSWYQQTPGQGLQFLFEYFSETQRNKGNFPGRFSGRQFSNSRSEMNVSTLELGDSALYLCASSLVAGSTGELFFGEGSRLTVL.

The chain recombines TRBV7-3 with TRBJ2-2; perhaps D is TRBD1 or TRBD2 (5 bases each). CDR1 is SGHTA, CDR2 FQGTGA, per germline. Trimming took 5 bases from V and 1 from J, leaving 11 bases between them. This CDR3 has 15 amino acids. Here the CDR3 reads CASSPLRGNTGELFF. CDR3 DNA sequence: TGTGCCAGCAGCCCCTTGAGGGGGAACACCGGGGAGCTGTTTTTT.

The DNA for the CDR3 is TGTGCCATCAGTGGTAGTCAGGTGGGCACCGGGGAGCTGTTTTTT. It codes for CAISGSQVGTGELFF. This chain joins TRBV10-3 and TRBJ2-2, with no clear D. Germline CDR1 is ENHRY and CDR2 is SYGVKD. There are 15 residues in the CDR3. V lost 4 bases and J 4 bases, leaving 13 bases between the germline ends.

This clone has a single count. V and J are TRBV7-2 and TRBJ2-3; D not resolved. Trimming removed 1 base at V and 2 bases at J, with 7 bases between. The CDR3 runs to 14 residues. In germline, CDR1 is SGHTA, CDR2 FQGNSA. In nucleotides, the CDR3 is TGTGCCAGCAGCTTAGGGGCCCTCACAGATACGCAGTATTTT. As protein: CASSLGALTDTQYF.

This clone has a single count. The chain links TRBV4-1 to TRBJ2-7; the match to TRBD2 covers 10 bases. V shed 2 bases and J 2 bases; nucleotides not matched to a gene: 3. The CDR3 covers 15 residues. Germline CDR1 reads MGHRA; CDR2 reads YSYEKL. Here the CDR3 reads CASSQTLAGTYEQYF. The CDR3 DNA reads TGCGCCAGCAGCCAAACACTAGCGGGGACCTACGAGCAGTACTTC.

This chain joins TRBV5-4 and TRBJ1-1, with TRBD1 as a possible D gene (5 bases). The CDR3 has 16 amino acids. Trimming removed 4 bases from V and 4 bases from J, with 20 bases in between. Looked up from germline, CDR1 is SGHNT and CDR2 is YYREEE (reference sequence). DNA of the CDR3: TGTGCCAGCAGCCCGCACCCGGCGCAGGGTCTCACTGAAGCTTTCTTT. Encoded protein: CASSPHPAQGLTEAFF.

The J gene is TRBJ1-1, the V gene TRBV29-1; maybe TRBD1 (6 bases). The CDR3 length is 13 residues. Germline V gene data show CDR1 as SQVTM and CDR2 as ANQGSEA. V was trimmed by 4 bases and J by 4 bases, leaving 13 bases between them. The CDR3 DNA is TGCAGCGTTGCCCAGGGGATCTCCACTGAAGCTTTCTTT. Amino acids: CSVAQGISTEAFF. Drawing the rest from reference TRBV29-1 and TRBJ1-1, the complete variable domain is SAVISQKPSRDICQRGTSLTIQCQVDSQVTMMFWYRQQPGQSLTLIATANQGSEATYESGFVIDKFPISRPNLTFSTLTVSNMSPEDSSIYLCSVAQGISTEAFFGQGTRLTVV.

This clone was counted only a few times. Other DNA sequences within the sample encode an identical CDR3. The chain carries TRBV5-1 and TRBJ2-7; D remains ambiguous. Germline V gene data show CDR1 as SGHRS and CDR2 as YFSETQ. The ends were cut back, 0 bases at V and 4 bases at J, with 11 bases in the middle. CDR3 length: 14 amino acids. The CDR3 region is CASSLGGSGYEQYF. The CDR3 DNA reads as TGCGCCAGCAGCTTGGGCGGATCTGGGTACGAGCAGTACTTC.

This clone was counted a few times. The chain combines TRBV7-9 with TRBJ2-1; D is perhaps TRBD1 (6 bases). V was clipped by 1 base and J by 1 base, with 20 bases between them. There are 19 residues in the CDR3. Per the germline V gene, CDR1 is SEHNR and CDR2 is FQNEAQ (reference sequence). Here the CDR3 DNA reads TGTGCCAGCAGCTTAGGAGCTTGGAGGTCCACAGGGTCCTACAATGAGCAGTTCTTC. It translates to CASSLGAWRSTGSYNEQFF.

This clone was counted a few times. The CDR3 nucleotides are TGTGCCAGCAGTGAAGCGCGGGCAGATACGCAGTATTTT. Translated: CASSEARADTQYF. This sequence joins TRBV6-1 and TRBJ2-3; D is possibly TRBD2 (5 bases). This CDR3 is 13 amino acids long. V lost 0 bases and J lost 4, with 5 bases in between. Germline V gene lookup returns CDR1 MNHNS and CDR2 SASEGT.

For this clone: Other DNA sequences in this specimen translate into the identical CDR3. The rearrangement links TRBV5-1 to TRBJ2-2; D is unresolved. V was trimmed by 0 bases and J by 2 bases, leaving 8 bases between them. CDR1 SGHRS and CDR2 YFSETQ come from the germline V gene. CDR3 length equals 15 residues. The CDR3 DNA reads as TGCGCCAGCAGCTTGGGAACACCAAACACCGGGGAGCTGTTTTTT. Its translation: CASSLGTPNTGELFF.

The chain carries TRBV5-1 and TRBJ2-7, with TRBD2 matching 9 bases. V shed 0 bases and J 7 bases; nucleotides not matched to a gene: 11. The CDR3 has 16 amino acids. Germline CDR1 SGHRS, CDR2 YFSETQ. The CDR3 region has the DNA TGCGCCAGCAGCTTGGGTAGCGGGAGCCTTAATAGTGAGCAGTACTTC. Its protein is CASSLGSGSLNSEQYF.

The V gene is TRBV7-2, the J gene TRBJ1-5; no reliable D call. Trimming cost V 0 bases and J 5 bases, with 11 bases left between them. Germline V gives CDR1 SGHTA, CDR2 FQGNSA. The CDR3 is 15 residues long. CDR3 in amino acids: CASSLAQAGYQPQHF. In DNA form, the CDR3 reads TGTGCCAGCAGCTTAGCGCAGGCAGGTTATCAGCCCCAGCATTTT.

The chain has TRBV5-1 and TRBJ2-5; D remains unclear. The CDR3 loop spans 15 amino acids. The V gene lost 0 bases and the J gene lost 3 bases, with 12 bases spanning the gap. The germline gives CDR1 SGHRS, CDR2 YFSETQ. CDR3 bases: TGCGCCAGCAGCTTGGTCGCAGGAAAGAAAGAGACCCAGTACTTC. This translates into CASSLVAGKKETQYF.

The V and J genes are TRBV4-1 and TRBJ2-5; 9 bases agree with TRBD2. This CDR3 contains 18 residues. The ends lost 0 bases at V and 5 bases at J; junction bases unmatched: 13. CDR1 is MGHRA and CDR2 is YSYEKL in the germline V gene. The CDR3, as DNA: TGCGCCAGCAGCCAAGATTCCCCTTTGGGCGGGAGGGGGGAGACCCAGTACTTC. This encodes CASSQDSPLGGRGETQYF.